These 5 T cell receptor beta chains share one sample of origin, sequenced in a study of control samples from healthy donors and cancer patients. Profiling relied on immunoSEQ multiplex PCR, and the TCRdb table lists in-frame clones only, not all of them. Of 48,000 or so clones listed, over 90% are singletons. The sequenced sample was PBMCs. The source is a woman between 45 and 60 years old with head and neck cancer.

The CDR3 DNA sequence: TGTGCCACGATAGCGGGAGGGGATACGCAGTATTTT. Protein product: CATIAGGDTQYF. The chain recombines TRBV10-3 with TRBJ2-3, with TRBD2 matching 11 bases. This CDR3 comprises 12 residues. Germline V CDR1 and CDR2: ENHRY, SYGVKD. Losses at the gene ends were 10 bases for V and 6 bases for J; bases not matched to a gene: 3.

The rearrangement links TRBV10-3 to TRBJ1-1, with 8 positions matching TRBD1. This CDR3 is 13 amino acids long. Germline assignment: CDR1 ENHRY and CDR2 SYGVKD. Trimming at V came to 1 base and at J to 8 bases, leaving 3 bases not matched to a gene. CDR3 coding DNA: TGTGCCATCAGTGAGTTAAGACAGGGGGAAGCTTTCTTT. This sequence encodes CAISELRQGEAFF.

V gene TRBV7-2 combines with J gene TRBJ1-2; 7 bases match TRBD1. The J segment lost 5 bases and the V segment lost 1 base, leaving 4 bases of the junction unmatched. The CDR3 sequence is 14 residues long. The germline V gene has CDR1 SGHTA and CDR2 FQGNSA. The CDR3 coding sequence is TGTGCCAGCAGCTTAGAGGGGGCGCGGTATGGCTACACCTTC. Amino acids: CASSLEGARYGYTF.

The chain links TRBV27 to TRBJ2-7, with 9 positions matching TRBD1. The germline V gene encodes CDR1 MNHEY and CDR2 SMNVEV (reference sequence). This CDR3 region has 14 residues. V was clipped by 3 bases and J by 6 bases; unmatched bases: 6. The CDR3 here is CASSFGQGNSEQYF. As DNA, the CDR3 is TGTGCCAGCAGTTTTGGACAGGGGAATAGCGAGCAGTACTTC.

On this clone itself: This sample also contains other DNA sequences that code for the same CDR3. The V call is TRBV10-1, the J call TRBJ2-7, with D unresolved. CDR1 and CDR2 from the germline V gene are WNHNN and SYGVQD (reference sequence). The CDR3 is made up of 12 amino acids. V dropped 3 bases and J dropped 3 bases, with 6 bases sitting between them. The CDR3 spells CASSESGYEQYF. CDR3 sequence (DNA): TGCGCCAGCAGTGAATCCGGCTACGAGCAGTACTTC.